This TCR beta chain was observed in a study of T cell responses to AZD1222 COVID-19 vaccine. Unmatched junction bases numbered 2, after V lost 3 bases and J lost 5 bases. CDR1 and CDR2 (germline): KGHDR, SFDVKD. The CDR3 consists of 13 residues. This table comes from immunoSEQ multiplex PCR, and its TCRdb copy is limited to in-frame clones, with some not included. The sample includes about 100,000 clones, about 85% of them seen just once. The sequenced sample was peripheral blood, obtained 28 days after the second AZD1222 dose. This sequence joins TRBV24-1 and TRBJ1-2, with 7 bases identical to TRBD1. The sequence was obtained from an adult who received the AZD1222 COVID-19 vaccine. This CDR3 is CATSDTGVYGYTF. The CDR3 bases are TGTGCCACCAGTGATACAGGGGTGTATGGCTACACCTTC.